These 17 T cell receptor beta chains came from one sample sequenced in a study of human T cells and chemical hapten exposure. MiXCR was run by TCRdb on the RACE reads, yielding one entry per CDR3 protein. The table shows about 380,000 distinct CDR3 sequences, with 4.8% occurring only once. Time point indicated: patch test 1, 2 weeks after DPC sensitization. Specified treatment: therapeutic diphenylcyclopropenone sensitization with weekly scalp DPC. The starting material was whole blood, obtained in connection with sensitization to the hapten diphenylcyclopropenone (DPC). The receptors originated from a woman in her 50s with alopecia areata. Some clones in this sample may be carry-over from other donors' samples.

This clonotype has more than one count but fewer than ten. J is TRBJ2-7 and V is TRBV10-3, with TRBD1 identical over 9 bases. There are 13 residues in the CDR3. V trimming: 5 bases; J trimming: 5 bases; junction bases outside the gene matches: 4. The germline gives CDR1 ENHRY, CDR2 SYGVKD. The CDR3 nucleotides are TGTGCCATCAGTCGGACAGGGGTGCACGAGCAGTACTTC. This gives the protein CAISRTGVHEQYF.

Only a few counts were recorded for this clonotype. This chain joins TRBV2 and TRBJ2-5; TRBD2 might be the D (7 bases). Germline V gene data show CDR1 as SNHLY and CDR2 as FYNNEI. This CDR3 has 15 amino acids. Trimming stripped 10 bases from V and 9 bases from J, with 27 bases between. The CDR3 spells CATLAGGGAHGAQYF. CDR3 nucleotide sequence: TGTGCCACTCTCGCCGGAGGGGGGGCCCACGGGGCCCAGTACTTC.

This clonotype was found many times. The chain joins TRBV3-1 to TRBJ1-6; 9 nucleotides align to TRBD1. With V trimmed by 10 bases and J by 7 bases, 8 bases remained unmatched. The CDR3 covers 14 residues. The germline CDR1 and CDR2 sequences are LGHDT and YNNKEL (reference sequence). The chain's CDR3 is CATSRDRANSPLHF. The CDR3 nucleotides are TGTGCCACCTCCCGGGACAGGGCCAATTCACCCCTCCACTTT.

The V call is TRBV7-2, the J call TRBJ1-6; 7 bases line up with TRBD1. V was pared by 6 bases and J by 7 bases, with 9 bases of the junction left unmatched. This CDR3 is 15 amino acids long. CDR1 is SGHTA, CDR2 FQGNSA, per germline. CDR3 bases: TGTGCCAGCAGGCTTCCCGGGACAGCGAATTCACCCCTCCACTTT. Protein product: CASRLPGTANSPLHF.

This clonotype came up many times. The rearrangement uses TRBV6-2 or TRBV6-3 and TRBJ2-3; the D call may be TRBD1 or TRBD2 (5 bases each). Trimming removed 8 bases at V and 0 bases at J, with 9 bases between. The CDR3 length is 13 residues. Germline V lookup: CDR1 MNHEY, CDR2 SVGEGT. CDR3 in amino acids: CASERDSTDTQYF. The CDR3 region has the DNA TGTGCCAGCGAGAGGGACAGCACAGATACGCAGTATTTT.

Concerning this clonotype: A read error may account for a junction end that differs from germline. The rearrangement links TRBV6-2 or TRBV6-3 to TRBJ2-1; 10 bases agree with TRBD1. CDR1 is MNHEY and CDR2 is SVGEGT in the germline V gene. The CDR3 extends over 17 amino acids. CDR3 loop: CASRGTGVGRAIHEQLF. The DNA of the CDR3 is TGTGCCAGCAGAGGGACAGGGGTCGGGAGGGCCATCCATGAGCAGTTATTC.

This clonotype was observed many times. The rearrangement links TRBV7-8 to TRBJ2-2, with a tentative D call TRBD2 (5 bases). The CDR3 totals 13 residues. Germline CDR1 SGHVS, CDR2 FQNEAQ. V lost 3 bases and J 6 bases, leaving 8 bases between the germline ends. The CDR3 DNA sequence: TGTGCCAGCAGCTTTATGGGAGCCGGGGAGCTGTTTTTT. Translated: CASSFMGAGELFF. Filled out from reference TRBV7-8 and TRBJ2-2, the complete variable domain reads GAGVSQSPRYKVAKRGQDVALRCDPISGHVSLFWYQQALGQGPEFLTYFQNEAQLDKSGLPSDRFFAERPEGSVSTLKIQRTQQEDSAVYLCASSFMGAGELFFGEGSRLTVL.

The sample holds a few counts of this clonotype. This rearrangement joins TRBV3-1 to TRBJ1-3, with 9 positions matching TRBD1. The V segment lost 4 bases and the J segment 6 bases; nucleotides outside the gene matches: 10. The CDR3 totals 16 residues. The germline CDR1 and CDR2 sequences are LGHDT and YNNKEL (reference sequence). The CDR3 region has the DNA TGTGCCAGCAGCCTACCGGGACAGGGCGTGGAAAACACCATATATTTT. Translated: CASSLPGQGVENTIYF.

The sample holds many counts of this clonotype. The rearrangement links TRBV11-2 to TRBJ2-7, with 10 positions matching TRBD1. The CDR3 has 14 amino acids. Germline lookup yields CDR1 SGHAT and CDR2 FQNNGV. Unmatched junction bases numbered 8, after V lost 5 bases and J lost 7 bases. CDR3 amino acids: CASSPGTGVWEQYF. The CDR3 coding sequence is TGTGCCAGCAGCCCCGGGACAGGGGTCTGGGAGCAGTACTTC.

This clonotype was detected ten times or more. The V gene is TRBV20-1, the J gene TRBJ1-5, with D unclear. From germline, CDR1 is DFQATT and CDR2 SNEGSKA (reference sequence). The CDR3 extends over 16 amino acids. The V and J ends lost 2 bases and 0 bases respectively, with 14 bases between them. CDR3 sequence reads: CSARTPISDSNQPQHF. In DNA, the CDR3 is TGCAGTGCTAGAACCCCCATCAGCGATAGCAATCAGCCCCAGCATTTT.

This clonotype appeared many times. This chain uses TRBV20-1 with TRBJ1-5, with D maybe TRBD1 (5 bases). V was trimmed by 3 bases and J by 6 bases, leaving 15 bases between them. Germline V CDR1 and CDR2: DFQATT, SNEGSKA (reference sequence). This CDR3 is built from 14 residues. The chain's CDR3 is CSASKGRVGQPQHF. CDR3 bases: TGCAGTGCTAGTAAGGGGAGGGTCGGTCAGCCCCAGCATTTT.

This clonotype was counted many times. The chain joins TRBV12-3 or TRBV12-4 to TRBJ1-2; D might be TRBD1 (5 bases). The CDR3 covers 13 residues. V lost 3 bases, J lost 6 bases, and 11 bases lay in between. This CDR3 is CASSLPPGNGYTF. CDR3 DNA: TGTGCCAGCAGTTTGCCCCCAGGGAATGGCTACACCTTC.

This clonotype was recorded at least ten times. This chain uses TRBV24-1 with TRBJ2-1; D remains ambiguous. V gave up 4 bases and J gave up 0 bases, with 18 bases separating them. The CDR3 totals 18 residues. Germline V lookup: CDR1 KGHDR, CDR2 SFDVKD. The CDR3 DNA is TGTGCCACCAGTGAGTTCGTTGTTGGAACTCACTCCTACAATGAGCAGTTCTTC. Protein sequence: CATSEFVVGTHSYNEQFF.

This clonotype was seen at least ten times. Mismatch with germline at one junction end may stem from a read error. This chain connects TRBV5-1 to TRBJ1-1; possibly TRBD1 for D (6 bases). CDR1 is SGHRS and CDR2 is YFSETQ in the germline V gene. The CDR3 spans 13 residues. The CDR3 nucleotides read TGTGCCAGCAGCTTGGACAGGAACACTGAAGCTTTCTTT. Translation gives CASSLDRNTEAFF. Full variable domain (remainder filled in from reference TRBV5-1 and TRBJ1-1): KAGVTQTPRYLIKTRGQQVTLSCSPISGHRSVSWYQQTPGQGLQFLFEYFSETQRNKGNFPGRFSGRQFSNSRSEMNVSTLELGDSALYLCASSLDRNTEAFFGQGTRLTVV.

This clonotype has only a few counts. The CDR3 region has the DNA TGTGCCAGCAGTGAGCATGAGACCCAGTACTTC. Translating gives CASSEHETQYF. The rearrangement links TRBV6-1 to TRBJ2-5; D unresolved. Trimming left V 3 bases short and J 5 bases short, with 4 bases between. The CDR3 has 11 amino acids. Germline V gene lookup returns CDR1 MNHNS and CDR2 SASEGT.

This clonotype showed up just a few times. CDR3 DNA sequence: TGTGCCAGCAGTTACTCGATCCACTATGGCTACACCTTC. Encoded protein: CASSYSIHYGYTF. The chain joins TRBV6-5 to TRBJ1-2, with D unresolved. Trimming removed 0 bases from V and 3 bases from J, with 5 bases in between. The CDR3 is 13 amino acids. Per germline, CDR1 MNHEY and CDR2 SVGAGI.

This clonotype appeared many times. V gene TRBV29-1 combines with J gene TRBJ1-1; TRBD1 is a possible D gene (6 bases). The CDR3 contains 14 residues. Germline loops: CDR1 SQVTM, CDR2 ANQGSEA. V was clipped by 1 base and J by 2 bases, with 11 bases between them. CDR3 nucleotide sequence: TGCAGCGTTGAAGGGGGGCGGCTTAACACTGAAGCTTTCTTT. Protein sequence: CSVEGGRLNTEAFF. The variable domain in full, with the rest retrieved from reference TRBV29-1 and TRBJ1-1, is SAVISQKPSRDICQRGTSLTIQCQVDSQVTMMFWYRQQPGQSLTLIATANQGSEATYESGFVIDKFPISRPNLTFSTLTVSNMSPEDSSIYLCSVEGGRLNTEAFFGQGTRLTVV.